The entry below gives a single T cell receptor beta chain sequence along with its context. The data belong to a study of human T cells and chemical hapten exposure. Looking at the study overall: Alopecia areata, totalis or universalis affected patients, mainly female.

TCRdb recomputed calls from the RACE reads with MiXCR, one row per CDR3 protein. The table has more than 250,000 distinct CDR3 sequences, about 8.1% seen once; the top ten hold roughly 2.5%. The time point was: pre-sensitization, week 0. The sample's treatment: therapeutic diphenylcyclopropenone sensitization with weekly scalp DPC. This CDR3 comprises 16 residues. V was clipped by 7 bases and J by 5 bases, with 23 bases between them. The specimen comprised whole blood, sampled in connection with sensitization to the hapten diphenylcyclopropenone (DPC). The clonotype comes from a woman aged 40 to 50 with alopecia areata. Some clones in this sample may be carry-over from other donors' samples. This chain links TRBV12-3 or TRBV12-4 with TRBJ2-5, with D perhaps assigned TRBD1 or TRBD2 (7 bases each). The CDR3 DNA reads TGTGCCAGCATTCGTACCGGGACAGCGGGAACGGAGACCCAGTACTTC. Translated: CASIRTGTAGTETQYF.